The 22 T cell receptor beta chains reported below all come from one sample, sequenced in a study of Graves' ophthalmopathy and Graves' hyperthyroidism. The authors amplified TCR beta CDR3 regions, and they did so from RNA transcripts for repertoire sequencing. Amplification began with first-round RT-PCR using HTBI primers, then second-round multiplex PCR was performed. From the multiplex PCR reads, TCRdb called clonotypes with MiXCR, one entry per CDR3 protein. The sample has about 400,000 distinct CDR3 sequences; more than 20% are singletons. The sequencing sample was made of peripheral blood. Every receptor here comes from a young woman with stable Graves' hyperthyroidism.

This sequence joins TRBV28 and TRBJ1-1; D call uncertain. Germline values: CDR1 MDHEN, CDR2 SYDVKM. This CDR3 region has 13 residues. Trimming removed 5 bases from V and 6 bases from J, with 13 bases in between. In DNA, the CDR3 is TGTGCCAGCAGTGAGGACGGATTCGCTGAAGCTTTCTTT. Protein: CASSEDGFAEAFF.

This clonotype was observed at least ten times. The gene calls are TRBV28 and TRBJ2-5; D is perhaps TRBD2 (5 bases). Germline values: CDR1 MDHEN, CDR2 SYDVKM. The CDR3 has 14 residues. Trimming cost V 3 bases and J 5 bases, with 13 bases left between them. The CDR3 nucleotides are TGTGCCAGCAGTTTGGAGGATGCAATCGAGACCCAGTACTTC. As protein: CASSLEDAIETQYF.

The rearrangement joins TRBV24-1 to TRBJ2-2; 10 bases line up with TRBD1. Germline values: CDR1 KGHDR, CDR2 SFDVKD. After removal of 9 bases from V and 5 bases from J, the junction contained 2 bases not matched to a gene. The CDR3 spans 13 residues. CDR3 region: CATRTGGTGELFF. The CDR3 DNA follows: TGTGCCACCCGGACAGGGGGGACCGGGGAGCTGTTTTTT.

This rearrangement joins TRBV11-1 to TRBJ2-3; possible D gene TRBD2, 5 bases. Looked up from germline, CDR1 is SGHAT and CDR2 is FQDESV (reference sequence). The CDR3 runs 16 residues. Trimming shortened V by 1 base and J by 5 bases, and 16 bases separated the two germline ends. The CDR3 sequence: CASSLGQPGVRDTQYF. CDR3 sequence (DNA): TGTGCCAGCAGCTTAGGCCAGCCCGGGGTGAGAGATACGCAGTATTTT.

At least ten counts were recorded for this clonotype. The genes are TRBV20-1 and TRBJ2-7, with no clear D. This CDR3 is built from 12 residues. Germline assignment: CDR1 DFQATT and CDR2 SNEGSKA (reference sequence). The V end was cut by 6 bases, the J end by 5 bases, with 14 bases between. Here the CDR3 DNA reads TGCAGTGCACGACTTTTCGGGCACGAGCAGTACTTC. This encodes CSARLFGHEQYF.

This clonotype was seen more than once but under ten times. A junction boundary mismatches the germline segment, possibly from a read error. The chain combines TRBV20-1 with TRBJ2-1; 10 nucleotides agree with TRBD2. There are 13 residues in the CDR3. The germline V gene has CDR1 DFQATT and CDR2 SNEGSKA (reference sequence). The CDR3 region is CSAWLAGVNEKFF. CDR3 in DNA: TGCAGTGCGTGGCTAGCGGGAGTAAATGAGAAGTTCTTC.

Remarks on this clonotype: With a much larger clone just one base away, this may be a read error. The CDR3 sequence is CSARIAGRSSYEKYF. The CDR3 DNA reads TGCAGTGCTAGGATCGCGGGCCGGAGCTCCTACGAGAAGTACTTC. V gene TRBV20-1 combines with J gene TRBJ2-7, with D maybe TRBD2 (5 bases). CDR3 length: 15 residues. CDR1 and CDR2 (germline): DFQATT, SNEGSKA (reference sequence).

This clonotype was seen many times. The rearrangement joins TRBV2 to TRBJ2-2, with D perhaps matching TRBD2 (6 bases). This CDR3 is 14 amino acids long. Trimming took 6 bases from V and 2 from J, leaving 10 bases between them. Germline assignment: CDR1 SNHLY and CDR2 FYNNEI. CDR3 protein: CASRQRANTGELFF. The CDR3 coding sequence is TGTGCCAGCAGGCAGCGGGCAAACACCGGGGAGCTGTTTTTT.

This clonotype was recorded at least ten times. A junction boundary mismatches the germline segment, possibly from a read error. The chain carries TRBV6-2 or TRBV6-3 and TRBJ2-7, with TRBD2 matching over 9 bases. Germline-derived CDR1 and CDR2 are MNHEY and SVGEGT. CDR3 length equals 14 residues. CDR3 DNA: TGTGCCGGCAGCGGACTAGCGCCTCCCTACGAGCAGTACTTC. Translation gives CAGSGLAPPYEQYF.

This clonotype was seen only a few times. This rearrangement joins TRBV5-1 to TRBJ1-1; D uncertain. The CDR3 loop spans 15 amino acids. The germline CDR1 and CDR2 sequences are SGHRS and YFSETQ. V was trimmed by 1 base and J by 0 bases, leaving 10 bases between them. For the CDR3, the DNA is TGCGCCAGCAGCTTGATCGCGGGAATGAACACTGAAGCTTTCTTT. Encoded protein: CASSLIAGMNTEAFF. Using reference TRBV5-1 and TRBJ1-1 for the parts outside the CDR3, the full variable domain is KAGVTQTPRYLIKTRGQQVTLSCSPISGHRSVSWYQQTPGQGLQFLFEYFSETQRNKGNFPGRFSGRQFSNSRSEMNVSTLELGDSALYLCASSLIAGMNTEAFFGQGTRLTVV.

This clonotype was picked up one time. The chain uses TRBV6-4 and TRBJ2-5; D not resolved. The end of the DNA fits TRBJ2-4 better, so the J call may be wrong. The CDR3 is made up of 14 amino acids. The germline V gene encodes CDR1 MRHNA and CDR2 SNTAGT. DNA for the CDR3: TGTGCCAGCAGTGACTCGAGTAGTAGCCACATTCAGTACTTC. Protein product: CASSDSSSSHIQYF.

Ten or more counts support this clonotype. A junction boundary mismatches the germline segment, possibly from a read error. The chain has TRBV7-7 and TRBJ2-5, with unresolved D. Germline V CDR1 and CDR2: SSHAT, FNYEAQ (reference sequence). The CDR3 sequence is 13 residues long. The chain's CDR3 is CASSLQRKETQYF. CDR3 nucleotide sequence: TGTGCTAGCAGCTTGCAGCGAAAAGAGACCCAGTACTTC.

This clonotype came up many times. The gene calls are TRBV6-1 and TRBJ2-7, with D tentatively TRBD1 or TRBD2 (5 bases each). The CDR3 sequence is 12 residues long. Germline V gene data show CDR1 as MNHNS and CDR2 as SASEGT. V was cut by 11 bases and J by 3 bases, with 14 bases left in between. This CDR3 reads CAATGTVYEQYF. The CDR3 bases are TGTGCCGCGACCGGGACCGTCTACGAGCAGTACTTC.

This clonotype came up many times. This chain uses TRBV19 with TRBJ1-5; possibly TRBD1 for D (6 bases). The germline gives CDR1 LNHDA, CDR2 SQIVND (reference sequence). Trimming stripped 0 bases from V and 7 bases from J, with 19 bases between. This CDR3 comprises 17 residues. The DNA for the CDR3 is TGTGCCAGTAGTATAGACCGCGGCGTCGGGGGCCGCCAGCCCCAGCATTTT. Protein product: CASSIDRGVGGRQPQHF.

This clonotype has at least ten counts. V is TRBV28 and J is TRBJ1-5; D might be TRBD1 (5 bases). CDR1 is MDHEN and CDR2 is SYDVKM in the germline V gene. The CDR3 has 14 residues. The V end was cut by 5 bases, the J end by 0 bases, with 8 bases between. In DNA form, the CDR3 reads TGTGCCAGCAGTCTACAGGTTAGCAATCAGCCCCAGCATTTT. It encodes CASSLQVSNQPQHF.

Many counts were recorded for this clonotype. CDR3 nucleotides: TGTGCCAGCAGCCTACCCCCGGGACAGAGCAATCAGCCCCAGCATTTT. This sequence encodes CASSLPPGQSNQPQHF. V is TRBV13 and J is TRBJ1-5; 7 bases are shared with TRBD1. J was trimmed by 1 base and V by 5 bases; bases with no gene match: 8. The germline CDR1 and CDR2 sequences are PRHDT and FYEKMQ (reference sequence). The length of the CDR3 is 16 residues. The full variable domain, with the rest looked up from reference TRBV13 and TRBJ1-5, is AAGVIQSPRHLIKEKRETATLKCYPIPRHDTVYWYQQGPGQDPQFLISFYEKMQSDKGSIPDRFSAQQFSDYHSELNMSSLELGDSALYFCASSLPPGQSNQPQHFGDGTRLSIL.

In its sample, this clonotype was seen many times. V is TRBV11-2 and J is TRBJ2-5, with 10 bases lining up with TRBD1. Germline loops: CDR1 SGHAT, CDR2 FQNNGV. This CDR3 region has 14 residues. The J segment lost 7 bases and the V segment lost 6 bases, leaving 8 bases of the junction unmatched. CDR3 DNA sequence: TGTGCCAGCAGACCCGACAGGGGGCTCGGGACCCAGTACTTC. Translation gives CASRPDRGLGTQYF.

This clonotype has ten or more counts. The rearrangement joins TRBV27 to TRBJ2-5; D may be TRBD1 (5 bases). Germline CDR1 MNHEY, CDR2 SMNVEV (reference sequence). CDR3 length: 15 residues. V dropped 8 bases and J dropped 2 bases, with 18 bases sitting between them. CDR3 coding DNA: TGTGCCAGCTCCGTCGCGCAGGGCGATCAAGAGACCCAGTACTTC. Translating gives CASSVAQGDQETQYF.

The chain carries TRBV11-2 and TRBJ1-1; D might be TRBD1 (6 bases). The CDR3 loop spans 13 amino acids. The germline CDR1 and CDR2 sequences are SGHAT and FQNNGV. Trimming stripped 5 bases from V and 12 bases from J, with 19 bases between. The CDR3 DNA follows: TGTGCCAGCAGCCAAGACAGGTGGGGTACTTCTTTCTTT. This translates into CASSQDRWGTSFF.

This clonotype occurred many times. This CDR3 is CASRDLTGGSYEQYF. DNA for the CDR3: TGTGCCAGCAGAGACCTGACAGGGGGATCCTACGAGCAGTACTTC. The J gene is TRBJ2-7, the V gene TRBV6-1; 9 nucleotides align to TRBD1. With 6 bases clipped from V and 1 base from J, the junction kept 7 bases outside the gene matches. The CDR3 is made up of 15 amino acids. Germline lookup yields CDR1 MNHNS and CDR2 SASEGT.

This chain links TRBV30 with TRBJ1-2; no reliable D call. The CDR3 is 11 residues long. V was cut by 0 bases and J by 7 bases, with 6 bases left in between. From germline, CDR1 is GTSNPN and CDR2 SVGIG (reference sequence). CDR3 sequence: CAWSVAGGYTF. CDR3 DNA: TGTGCCTGGAGTGTAGCGGGTGGCTACACCTTC.

In its sample, this clonotype was seen many times. An end of the junction does not agree with germline; a read error may underlie this. The chain employs TRBV19 and TRBJ1-1, with D unresolved. Per the germline V gene, CDR1 is LNHDA and CDR2 is SQIVND (reference sequence). The CDR3 runs to 13 residues. The CDR3 reads CASSIAVNTGAFF. The CDR3, as DNA: TGTGCCAGTAGTATTGCGGTGAACACTGGAGCTTTCTTT.